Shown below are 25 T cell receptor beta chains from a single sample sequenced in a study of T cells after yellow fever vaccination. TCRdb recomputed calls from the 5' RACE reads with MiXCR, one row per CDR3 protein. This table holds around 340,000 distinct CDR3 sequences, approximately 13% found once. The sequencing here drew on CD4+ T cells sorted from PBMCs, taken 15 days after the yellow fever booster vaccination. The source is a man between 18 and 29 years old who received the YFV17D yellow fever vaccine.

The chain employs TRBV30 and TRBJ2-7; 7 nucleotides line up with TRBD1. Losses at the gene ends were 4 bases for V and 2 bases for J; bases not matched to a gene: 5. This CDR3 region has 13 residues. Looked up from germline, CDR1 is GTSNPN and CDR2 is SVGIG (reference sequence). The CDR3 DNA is TGTGCCTGGACGAAGGACAGGACCTACGAGCAGTACTTC. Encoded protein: CAWTKDRTYEQYF.

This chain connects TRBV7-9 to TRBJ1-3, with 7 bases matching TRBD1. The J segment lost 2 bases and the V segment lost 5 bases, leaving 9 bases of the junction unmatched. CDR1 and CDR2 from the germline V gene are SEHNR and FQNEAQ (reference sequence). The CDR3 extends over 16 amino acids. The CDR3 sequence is CASSPATGLAGNTIYF. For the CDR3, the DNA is TGTGCCAGCAGCCCAGCGACAGGGTTAGCTGGAAACACCATATATTTT.

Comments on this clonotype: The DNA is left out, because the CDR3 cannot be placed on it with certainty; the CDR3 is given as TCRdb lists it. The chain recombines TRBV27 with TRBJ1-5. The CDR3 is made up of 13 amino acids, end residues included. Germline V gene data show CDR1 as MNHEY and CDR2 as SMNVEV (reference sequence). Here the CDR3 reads CASSTSRRQPQHF.

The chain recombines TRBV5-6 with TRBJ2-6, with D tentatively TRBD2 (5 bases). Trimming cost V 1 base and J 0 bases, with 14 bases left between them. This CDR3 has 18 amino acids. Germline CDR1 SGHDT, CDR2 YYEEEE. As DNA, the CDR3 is TGTGCCAGCAGCTTGATATTGCAGCGGTTCTCTGGGGCCAACGTCCTGACTTTC. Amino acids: CASSLILQRFSGANVLTF.

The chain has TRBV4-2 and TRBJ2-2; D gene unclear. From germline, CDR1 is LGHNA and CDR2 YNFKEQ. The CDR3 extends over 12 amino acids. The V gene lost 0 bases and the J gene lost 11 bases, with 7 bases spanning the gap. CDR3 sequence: CASSQDYTELFF. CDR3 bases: TGTGCCAGCAGCCAAGATTATACCGAGCTGTTTTTT.

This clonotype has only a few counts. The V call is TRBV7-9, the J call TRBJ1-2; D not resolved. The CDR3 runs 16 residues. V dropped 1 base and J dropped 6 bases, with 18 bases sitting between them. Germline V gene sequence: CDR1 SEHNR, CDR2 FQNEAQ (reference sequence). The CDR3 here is CASSLEVATAGNGYTF. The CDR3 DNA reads TGTGCCAGCAGCTTAGAGGTTGCGACCGCCGGTAATGGCTACACCTTC.

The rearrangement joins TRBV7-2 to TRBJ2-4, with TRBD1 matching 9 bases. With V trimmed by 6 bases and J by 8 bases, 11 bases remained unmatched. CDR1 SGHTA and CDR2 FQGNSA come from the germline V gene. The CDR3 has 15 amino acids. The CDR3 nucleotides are TGTGCCAGCAGTCGAGATCCGGGACAGGGAGACATTCAGTACTTC. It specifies CASSRDPGQGDIQYF. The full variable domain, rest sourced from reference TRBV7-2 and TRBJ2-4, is GAGVSQSPSNKVTEKGKDVELRCDPISGHTALYWYRQSLGQGLEFLIYFQGNSAPDKSGLPSDRFSAERTGGSVSTLTIQRTQQEDSAVYLCASSRDPGQGDIQYFGAGTRLSVL.

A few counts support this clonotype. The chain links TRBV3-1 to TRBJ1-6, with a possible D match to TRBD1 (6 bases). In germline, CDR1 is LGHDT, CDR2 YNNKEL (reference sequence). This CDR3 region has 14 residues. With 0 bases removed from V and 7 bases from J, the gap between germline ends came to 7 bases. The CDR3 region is CASSQEGANSPLHF. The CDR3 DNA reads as TGTGCCAGCAGCCAAGAGGGGGCAAATTCACCCCTCCACTTT.

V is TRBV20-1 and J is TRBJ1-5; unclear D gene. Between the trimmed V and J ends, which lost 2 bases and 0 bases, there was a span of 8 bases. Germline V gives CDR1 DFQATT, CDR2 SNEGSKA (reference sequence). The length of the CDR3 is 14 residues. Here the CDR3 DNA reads TGCAGTGCTAGAAAAGGGAATAGCAATCAGCCCCAGCATTTT. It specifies CSARKGNSNQPQHF.

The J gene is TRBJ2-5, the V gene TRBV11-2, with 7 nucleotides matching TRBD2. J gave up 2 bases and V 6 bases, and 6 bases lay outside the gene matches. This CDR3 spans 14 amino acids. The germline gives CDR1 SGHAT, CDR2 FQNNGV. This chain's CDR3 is CASRPPAGQETQYF. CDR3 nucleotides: TGTGCCAGCAGACCCCCAGCGGGACAAGAGACCCAGTACTTC.

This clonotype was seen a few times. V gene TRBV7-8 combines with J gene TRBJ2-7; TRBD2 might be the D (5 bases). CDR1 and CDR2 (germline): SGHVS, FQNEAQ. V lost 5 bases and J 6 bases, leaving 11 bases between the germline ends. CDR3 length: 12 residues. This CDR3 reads CASSRSEAEQYV. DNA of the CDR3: TGTGCCAGCAGCCGTAGCGAGGCCGAGCAGTACGTC.

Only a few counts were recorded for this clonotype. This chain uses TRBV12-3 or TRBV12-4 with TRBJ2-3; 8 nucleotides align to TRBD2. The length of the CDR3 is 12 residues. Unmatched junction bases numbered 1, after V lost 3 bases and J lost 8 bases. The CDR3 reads CASSFGGATQYF. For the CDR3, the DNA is TGTGCCAGCAGTTTCGGGGGGGCTACGCAGTATTTT.

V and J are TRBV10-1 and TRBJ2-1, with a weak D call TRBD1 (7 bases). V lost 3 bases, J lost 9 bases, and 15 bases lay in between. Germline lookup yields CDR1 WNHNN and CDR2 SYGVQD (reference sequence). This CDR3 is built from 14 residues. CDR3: CASSDQGGPGEQFF. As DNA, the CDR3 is TGCGCCAGCAGTGACCAGGGGGGCCCCGGTGAGCAGTTCTTC.

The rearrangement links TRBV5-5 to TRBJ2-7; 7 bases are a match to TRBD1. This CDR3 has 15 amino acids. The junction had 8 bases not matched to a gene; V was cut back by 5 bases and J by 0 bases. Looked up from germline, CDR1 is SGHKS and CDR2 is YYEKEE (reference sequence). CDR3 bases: TGTGCCAGCAGTGAGGGGGCGCTCAGCTCCTACGAGCAGTACGTC. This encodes CASSEGALSSYEQYV.

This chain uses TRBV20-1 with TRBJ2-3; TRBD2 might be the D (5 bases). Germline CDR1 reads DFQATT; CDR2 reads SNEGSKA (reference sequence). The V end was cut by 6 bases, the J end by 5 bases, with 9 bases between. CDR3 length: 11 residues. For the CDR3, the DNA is TGCAGTGCCGAGAGCGGAGATACGCAGTATTTT. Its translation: CSAESGDTQYF.

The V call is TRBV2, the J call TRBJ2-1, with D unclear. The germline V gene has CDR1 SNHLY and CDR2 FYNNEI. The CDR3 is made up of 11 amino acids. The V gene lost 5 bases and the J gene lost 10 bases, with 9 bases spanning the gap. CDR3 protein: CASSPGREQFF. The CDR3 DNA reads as TGTGCCAGCAGTCCCGGCCGGGAGCAGTTCTTC.

The CDR3 nucleotides read TGTGCCAGCTCACCACACAGGGAGGCCGAAGCTTTCTTT. Translation gives CASSPHREAEAFF. The chain is built from TRBV18 and TRBJ1-1; tentatively, D is TRBD1 (6 bases). The germline gives CDR1 KGHSH, CDR2 LQKENI. Trimming took 1 base from V and 8 from J, leaving 11 bases between them. This CDR3 region has 13 residues.

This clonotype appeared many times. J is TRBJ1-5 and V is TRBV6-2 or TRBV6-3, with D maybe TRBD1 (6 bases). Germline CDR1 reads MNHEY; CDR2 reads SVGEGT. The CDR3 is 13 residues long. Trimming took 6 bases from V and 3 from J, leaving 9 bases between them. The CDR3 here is CASREGVNQPQHF. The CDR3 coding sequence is TGTGCCAGCAGGGAGGGGGTCAATCAGCCCCAGCATTTT.

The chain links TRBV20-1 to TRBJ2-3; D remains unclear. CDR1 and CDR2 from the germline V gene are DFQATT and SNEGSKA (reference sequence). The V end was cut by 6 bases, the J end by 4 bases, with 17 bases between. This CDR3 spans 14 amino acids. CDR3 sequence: CSALPRYLADTQYF. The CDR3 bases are TGCAGTGCCCTACCGAGATACTTGGCAGATACGCAGTATTTT.

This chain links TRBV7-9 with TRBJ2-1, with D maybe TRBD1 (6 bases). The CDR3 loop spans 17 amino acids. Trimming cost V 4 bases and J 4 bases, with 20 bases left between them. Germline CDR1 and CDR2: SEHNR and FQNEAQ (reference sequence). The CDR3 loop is CASSSPPGHRAYNEQFF. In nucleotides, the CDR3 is TGTGCCAGCAGCTCCCCCCCGGGCCACAGGGCTTACAATGAGCAGTTCTTC.

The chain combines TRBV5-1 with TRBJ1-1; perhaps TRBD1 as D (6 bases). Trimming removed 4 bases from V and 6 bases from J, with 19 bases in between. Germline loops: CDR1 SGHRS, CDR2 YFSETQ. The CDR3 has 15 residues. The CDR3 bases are TGCGCCAGCAGCCCCCGGAGCGTCGAGGGGGCTGAAGCTTTCTTT. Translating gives CASSPRSVEGAEAFF. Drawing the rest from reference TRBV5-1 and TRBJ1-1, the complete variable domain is KAGVTQTPRYLIKTRGQQVTLSCSPISGHRSVSWYQQTPGQGLQFLFEYFSETQRNKGNFPGRFSGRQFSNSRSEMNVSTLELGDSALYLCASSPRSVEGAEAFFGQGTRLTVV.

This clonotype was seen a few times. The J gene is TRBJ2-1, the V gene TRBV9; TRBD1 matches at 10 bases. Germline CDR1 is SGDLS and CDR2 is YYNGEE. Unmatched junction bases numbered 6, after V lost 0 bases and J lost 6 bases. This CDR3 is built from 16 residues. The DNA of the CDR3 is TGTGCCAGCAGCGTAGCTTCCGGGACAGGGGTCAATGAGCAGTTCTTC. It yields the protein CASSVASGTGVNEQFF. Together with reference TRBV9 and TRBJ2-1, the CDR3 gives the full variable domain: DSGVTQTPKHLITATGQRVTLRCSPRSGDLSVYWYQQSLDQGLQFLIQYYNGEERAKGNILERFSAQQFPDLHSELNLSSLELGDSALYFCASSVASGTGVNEQFFGPGTRLTVL.

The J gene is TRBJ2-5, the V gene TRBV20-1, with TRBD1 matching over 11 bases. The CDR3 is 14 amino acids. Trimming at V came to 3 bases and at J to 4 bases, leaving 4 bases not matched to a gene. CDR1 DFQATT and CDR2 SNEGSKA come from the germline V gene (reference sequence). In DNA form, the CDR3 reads TGCAGTGCTAGGGACAGGGGGCGGATAGAGACCCAGTACTTC. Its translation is CSARDRGRIETQYF.

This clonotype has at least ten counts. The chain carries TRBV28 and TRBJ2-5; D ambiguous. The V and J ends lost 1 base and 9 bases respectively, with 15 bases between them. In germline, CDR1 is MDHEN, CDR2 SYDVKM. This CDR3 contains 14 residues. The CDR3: CASSLYPSGRPQYF. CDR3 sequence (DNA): TGTGCCAGCAGTTTATATCCTTCCGGAAGGCCCCAGTACTTC.

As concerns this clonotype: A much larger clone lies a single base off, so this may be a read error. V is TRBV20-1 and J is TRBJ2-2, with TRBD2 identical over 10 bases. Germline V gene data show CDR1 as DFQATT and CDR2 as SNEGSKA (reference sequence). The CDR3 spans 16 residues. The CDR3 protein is CSASPGSGGAGGELLF. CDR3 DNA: TGCAGTGCTTCCCCCGGCAGCGGGGGGGCCGGCGGGGAGCTGCTTTTT.